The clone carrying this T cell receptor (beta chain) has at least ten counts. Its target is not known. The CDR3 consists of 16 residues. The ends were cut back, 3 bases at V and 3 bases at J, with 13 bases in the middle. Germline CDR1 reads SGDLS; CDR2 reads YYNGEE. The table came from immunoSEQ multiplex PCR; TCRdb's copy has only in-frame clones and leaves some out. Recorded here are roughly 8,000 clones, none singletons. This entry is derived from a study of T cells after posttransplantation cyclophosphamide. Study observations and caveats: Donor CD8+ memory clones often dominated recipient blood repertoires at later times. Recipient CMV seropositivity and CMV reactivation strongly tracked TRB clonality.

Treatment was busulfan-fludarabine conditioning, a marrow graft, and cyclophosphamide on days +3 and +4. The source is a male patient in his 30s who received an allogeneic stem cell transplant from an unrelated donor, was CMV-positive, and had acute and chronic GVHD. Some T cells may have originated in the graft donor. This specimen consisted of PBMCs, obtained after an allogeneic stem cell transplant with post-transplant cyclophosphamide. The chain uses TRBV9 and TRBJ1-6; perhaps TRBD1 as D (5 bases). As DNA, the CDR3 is TGTGCCAGCAGCGCGACAGATATCCTCTATAATTCACCCCTCCACTTT. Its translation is CASSATDILYNSPLHF. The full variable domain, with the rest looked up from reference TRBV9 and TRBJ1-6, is DSGVTQTPKHLITATGQRVTLRCSPRSGDLSVYWYQQSLDQGLQFLIQYYNGEERAKGNILERFSAQQFPDLHSELNLSSLELGDSALYFCASSATDILYNSPLHFGNGTRLTVT.